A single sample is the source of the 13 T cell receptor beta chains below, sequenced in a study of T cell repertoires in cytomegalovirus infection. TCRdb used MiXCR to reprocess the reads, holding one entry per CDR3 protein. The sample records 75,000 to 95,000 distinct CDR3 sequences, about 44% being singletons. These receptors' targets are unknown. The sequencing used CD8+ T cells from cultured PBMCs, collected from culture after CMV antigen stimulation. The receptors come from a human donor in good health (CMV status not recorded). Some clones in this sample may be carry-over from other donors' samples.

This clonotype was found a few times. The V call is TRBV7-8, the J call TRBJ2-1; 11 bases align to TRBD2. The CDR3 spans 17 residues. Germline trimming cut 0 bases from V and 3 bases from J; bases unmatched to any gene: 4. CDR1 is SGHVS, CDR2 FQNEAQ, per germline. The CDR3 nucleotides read TGTGCCAGCAGCTTAGCTCTAGCGGGAGGAAACTACAATGAGCAGTTCTTC. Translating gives CASSLALAGGNYNEQFF.

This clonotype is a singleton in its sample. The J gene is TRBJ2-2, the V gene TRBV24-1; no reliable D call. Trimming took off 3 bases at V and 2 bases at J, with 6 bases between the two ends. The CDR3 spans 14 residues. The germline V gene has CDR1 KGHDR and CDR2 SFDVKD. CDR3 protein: CATSDMRNTGELFF. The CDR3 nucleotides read TGTGCCACCAGTGATATGAGAAACACCGGGGAGCTGTTTTTT.

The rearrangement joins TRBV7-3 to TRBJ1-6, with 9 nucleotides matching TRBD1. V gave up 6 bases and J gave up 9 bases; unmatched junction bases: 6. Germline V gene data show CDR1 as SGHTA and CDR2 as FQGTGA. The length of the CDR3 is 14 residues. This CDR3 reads CASSTGQGGSPLHF. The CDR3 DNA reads TGTGCCAGCAGTACGGGACAGGGTGGTTCACCCCTCCACTTT.

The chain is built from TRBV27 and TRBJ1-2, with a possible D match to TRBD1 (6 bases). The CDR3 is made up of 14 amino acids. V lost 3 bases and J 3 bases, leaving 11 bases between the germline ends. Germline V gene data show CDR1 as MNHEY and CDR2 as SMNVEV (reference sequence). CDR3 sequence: CASSLAGGHYGYTF. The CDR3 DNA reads TGTGCCAGCAGTTTGGCCGGGGGCCACTATGGCTACACCTTC.

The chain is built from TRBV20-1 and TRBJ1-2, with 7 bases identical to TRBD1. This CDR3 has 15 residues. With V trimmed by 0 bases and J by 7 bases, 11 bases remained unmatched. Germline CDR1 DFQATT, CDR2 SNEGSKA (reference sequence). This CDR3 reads CSARDSTGLKSGYTF. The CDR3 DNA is TGCAGTGCTAGAGATTCGACAGGGTTAAAGTCTGGCTACACCTTC.

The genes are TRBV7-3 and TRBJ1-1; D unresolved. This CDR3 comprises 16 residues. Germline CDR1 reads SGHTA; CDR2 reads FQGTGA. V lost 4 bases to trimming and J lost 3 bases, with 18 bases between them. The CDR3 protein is CASSSAAGKGDTEAFF. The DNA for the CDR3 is TGTGCCAGCAGCTCCGCTGCGGGGAAGGGTGACACTGAAGCTTTCTTT.

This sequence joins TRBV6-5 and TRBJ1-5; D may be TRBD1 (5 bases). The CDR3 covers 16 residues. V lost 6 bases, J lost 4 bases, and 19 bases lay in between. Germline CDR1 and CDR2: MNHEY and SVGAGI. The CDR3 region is CASSLTIRDPNQPQHF. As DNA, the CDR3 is TGTGCCAGCAGCTTAACGATCCGGGACCCGAATCAGCCCCAGCATTTT.

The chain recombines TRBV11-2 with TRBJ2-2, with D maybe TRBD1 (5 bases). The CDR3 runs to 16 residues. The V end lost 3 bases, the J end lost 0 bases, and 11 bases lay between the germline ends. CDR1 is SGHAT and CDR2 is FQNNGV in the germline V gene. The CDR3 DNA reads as TGTGCCAGCAGCTTCATAACAGGACCGAACACCGGGGAGCTGTTTTTT. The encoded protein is CASSFITGPNTGELFF.

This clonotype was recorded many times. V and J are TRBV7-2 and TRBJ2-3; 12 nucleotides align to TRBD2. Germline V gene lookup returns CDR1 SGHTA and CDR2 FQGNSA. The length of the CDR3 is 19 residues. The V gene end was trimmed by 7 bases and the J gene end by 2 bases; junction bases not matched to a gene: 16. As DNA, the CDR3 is TGTGCCAGCACCCTCAATGGTCTAGCGGGGGGGAGCGACACAGATACGCAGTATTTT. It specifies CASTLNGLAGGSDTDTQYF.

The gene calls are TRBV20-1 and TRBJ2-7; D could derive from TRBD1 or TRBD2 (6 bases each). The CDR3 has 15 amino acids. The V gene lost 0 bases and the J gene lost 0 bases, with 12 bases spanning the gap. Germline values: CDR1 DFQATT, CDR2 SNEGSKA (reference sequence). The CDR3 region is CSAREEGGLSYEQYF. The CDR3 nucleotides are TGCAGTGCTAGAGAGGAGGGGGGCCTCTCCTACGAGCAGTACTTC.

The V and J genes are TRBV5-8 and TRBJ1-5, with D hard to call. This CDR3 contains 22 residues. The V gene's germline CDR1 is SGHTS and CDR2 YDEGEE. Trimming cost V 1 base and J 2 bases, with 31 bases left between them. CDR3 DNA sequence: TGTGCCAGCAGCTTGTATTATATGCTGGCTGGTCGGCAGATGGACGGCAATCAGCCCCAGCATTTT. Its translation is CASSLYYMLAGRQMDGNQPQHF. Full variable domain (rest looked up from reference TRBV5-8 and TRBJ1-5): EAGVTQSPTHLIKTRGQQATLRCSPISGHTSVYWYQQALGLGLQFLLWYDEGEERNRGNFPPRFSGRQFPNYSSELNVNALELEDSALYLCASSLYYMLAGRQMDGNQPQHFGDGTRLSIL.

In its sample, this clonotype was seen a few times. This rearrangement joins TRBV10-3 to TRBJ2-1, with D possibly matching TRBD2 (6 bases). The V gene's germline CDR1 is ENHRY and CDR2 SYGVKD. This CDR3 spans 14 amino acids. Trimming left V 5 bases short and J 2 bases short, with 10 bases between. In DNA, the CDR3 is TGTGCCATCAGTCCAGCGGGCCCCTACAATGAGCAGTTCTTC. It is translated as CAISPAGPYNEQFF.

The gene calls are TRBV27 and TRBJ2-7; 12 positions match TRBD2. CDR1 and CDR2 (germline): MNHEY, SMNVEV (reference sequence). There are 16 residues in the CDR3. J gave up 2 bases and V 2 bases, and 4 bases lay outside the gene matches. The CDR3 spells CASSLKGLAGPYEQYF. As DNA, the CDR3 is TGTGCCAGCAGTTTAAAAGGACTAGCGGGGCCCTACGAGCAGTACTTC.